This is a list of T cell receptor beta chains from one sample in a study of T cell repertoires in cytomegalovirus infection. TCRdb re-called the reads with MiXCR, one entry per CDR3 protein. The table lists some 440,000 distinct CDR3 sequences, approximately 31% of them singletons. The specimen was PBMCs. All receptors come from a human donor in good health (CMV status not recorded). Some clones in this sample may be carry-over from other donors' samples. Each CDR3 is given with its conserved first and last residue. D genes are given only for firm matches. Not all rows give a size; the values are once, few, many and, for expanded clones, a class.

NA | few | TRBJ2-7 | TRBV4-1 | TGCGCCAGCAGCCAAGGAACAGTCGCCTACGAGCAGTACTTC | CASSQGTVAYEQYF
TRBD1 | many | TRBJ2-1 | TRBV5-4 | TGTGCCAGCAGCATCTTTGACAGGGACAATGAGCAGTTCTTC | CASSIFDRDNEQFF
NA | once | TRBJ1-6 | TRBV5-6 | TGTGCCAGCAGCTCTGGGGCAGTAGCACCCCTCCACTTT | CASSSGAVAPLHF
TRBD2 | many | TRBJ2-7 | TRBV20-1 | TGCAGTCCCTGGGCTAGCGGGGGTTACGAGCAGTACTTC | CSPWASGGYEQYF
TRBD1 | NA | TRBJ1-1 | TRBV29-1 | TGCACAGCCCAGGGGGACGCTGAAGCTTTCTTT | CTAQGDAEAFF
TRBD2 | many | TRBJ2-5 | TRBV7-9 | TGTGCCAGCAGCTTCGAACTAGCGGCACTAGAGACCCAGTACTTC | CASSFELAALETQYF
NA | NA | TRBJ1-4 | TRBV7-8 | TGTGCCAGCAGCAAGGAGGGGCGCAGAACGGACGAAAAACTGTTTTTT | CASSKEGRRTDEKLFF
NA | NA | TRBJ2-3 | TRBV12-5 | TGTGCTAGTGGTTTGGATCGGAGGACCACAGATACGCAGTATTTT | CASGLDRRTTDTQYF
TRBD2 | few | TRBJ2-3 | TRBV11-2 | TGTGCCAGCAGCTTAGTACCGGTTGGGGGACTAGCCCCAGATACGCAGTATTTT | CASSLVPVGGLAPDTQYF
NA | NA | TRBJ1-4 | TRBV4-1 | TGCGCCAGCAGCCAAGCGGCGACCTCGCGCGAAAAACTGTTTTTT | CASSQAATSREKLFF